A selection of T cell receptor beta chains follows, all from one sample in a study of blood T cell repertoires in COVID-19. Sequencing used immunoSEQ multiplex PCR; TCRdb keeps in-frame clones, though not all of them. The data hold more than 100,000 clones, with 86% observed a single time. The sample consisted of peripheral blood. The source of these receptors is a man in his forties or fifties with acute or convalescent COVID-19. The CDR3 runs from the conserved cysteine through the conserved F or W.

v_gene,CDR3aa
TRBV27,CASSPTWGTAYTGELFF
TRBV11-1,CASSGETGGSTDTQYF
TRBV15,CATRRGGHSGRKNQPQHF
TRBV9,CASSPGAGSYNEQFF
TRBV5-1,CASASGGTLNYEQYF
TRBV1,CTSSQPGQPTEAFF
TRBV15,CATSGTSDSYSYEQYF
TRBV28,CASRSPGQQYSNQPQHF
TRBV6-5,CASGLSNTGELFF
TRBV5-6,CASSLVTGNEKLFF
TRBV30,CAWSVRGYQETQYF
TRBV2,CASSEATASLSNEQFF
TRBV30,CAWRDRASNQPQHF
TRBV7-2,CASSLGTGRVSDGYTF
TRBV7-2,CASSGRTGDDTQYF
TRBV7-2,CASRSGGRSSGNTIYF
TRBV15,CATSRAAGGTYEQYF